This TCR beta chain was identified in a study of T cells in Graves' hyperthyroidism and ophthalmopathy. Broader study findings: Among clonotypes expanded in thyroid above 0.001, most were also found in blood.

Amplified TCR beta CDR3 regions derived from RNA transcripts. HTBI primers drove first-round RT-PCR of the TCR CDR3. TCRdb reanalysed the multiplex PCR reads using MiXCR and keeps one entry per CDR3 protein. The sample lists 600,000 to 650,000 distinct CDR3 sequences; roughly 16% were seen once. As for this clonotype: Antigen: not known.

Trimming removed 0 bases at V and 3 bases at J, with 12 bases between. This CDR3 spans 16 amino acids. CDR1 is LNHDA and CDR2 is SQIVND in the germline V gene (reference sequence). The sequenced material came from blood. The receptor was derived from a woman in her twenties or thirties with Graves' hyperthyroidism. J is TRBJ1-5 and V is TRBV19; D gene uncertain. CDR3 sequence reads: CASSIEGMGYNQPQHF. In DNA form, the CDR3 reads TGTGCCAGTAGTATAGAAGGGATGGGGTACAATCAGCCCCAGCATTTT. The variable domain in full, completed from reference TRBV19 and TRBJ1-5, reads DGGITQSPKYLFRKEGQNVTLSCEQNLNHDAMYWYRQDPGQGLRLIYYSQIVNDFQKGDIAEGYSVSREKKESFPLTVTSAQKNPTAFYLCASSIEGMGYNQPQHFGDGTRLSIL.